Following are 7 T cell receptor beta chains from one sample sequenced in a study of cytomegalovirus exposure and HLA in healthy donors. The PCR was carried out with 60 Vbeta primers and 13 Jbeta primers. Sequencing was performed with immunoSEQ multiplex PCR; in TCRdb, only in-frame clones are kept and a portion is missing. The profile shows around 85,000 clones, 80% of them singletons. Material: PBMCs. These receptors were taken from a man in his fifties or sixties in good health and CMV-seropositive.

This clone was detected only once. This chain joins TRBV11-2 and TRBJ1-1, with a tentative D call TRBD1 (5 bases). The germline CDR1 and CDR2 sequences are SGHAT and FQNNGV. V lost 1 base, J lost 0 bases, and 6 bases lay in between. This CDR3 has 14 residues. The CDR3 bases are TGTGCCAGCAGCTTAGGGACATTGAACACTGAAGCTTTCTTT. This codes for CASSLGTLNTEAFF.

V usage is TRBV18 and J usage is TRBJ2-7; 7 nucleotides match TRBD2. Looked up from germline, CDR1 is KGHSH and CDR2 is LQKENI. Trimming removed 3 bases from V and 4 bases from J; junction bases left unmatched: 9. The CDR3 length is 15 residues. CDR3 amino acids: CASSPLQTSRYEQYF. CDR3 nucleotide sequence: TGTGCCAGCTCACCGCTTCAGACTAGCAGATACGAGCAGTACTTC.

V usage is TRBV6-1 and J usage is TRBJ1-5; D gene uncertain. Germline CDR1 and CDR2: MNHNS and SASEGT. The CDR3 spans 14 residues. Trimming removed 6 bases from V and 0 bases from J, with 9 bases in between. Here the CDR3 reads CASRRLNSNQPQHF. CDR3 sequence (DNA): TGTGCCAGCAGGCGACTGAATAGCAATCAGCCCCAGCATTTT.

The chain carries TRBV18 and TRBJ2-7; 9 positions agree with TRBD2. The CDR3 totals 15 residues. Per the germline V gene, CDR1 is KGHSH and CDR2 is LQKENI. V shed 0 bases and J 5 bases; nucleotides not matched to a gene: 5. The CDR3 spells CASSPPAGGPNEQYF. CDR3 bases: TGTGCCAGCTCACCACCTGCGGGAGGGCCCAACGAGCAGTACTTC. The variable domain in full, with the rest retrieved from reference TRBV18 and TRBJ2-7, is NAGVMQNPRHLVRRRGQEARLRCSPMKGHSHVYWYRQLPEEGLKFMVYLQKENIIDESGMPKERFSAEFPKEGPSILRIQQVVRGDSAAYFCASSPPAGGPNEQYFGPGTRLTVT.

This clone is a singleton in its sample. The chain combines TRBV28 with TRBJ2-6, with TRBD1 matching over 8 bases. The ends lost 6 bases at V and 3 bases at J; junction bases unmatched: 13. There are 18 residues in the CDR3. Per the germline V gene, CDR1 is MDHEN and CDR2 is SYDVKM. The CDR3 sequence: CASSADRAFVYGANVLTF. CDR3 nucleotide sequence: TGTGCCAGCAGCGCGGACAGGGCATTTGTCTATGGGGCCAACGTCCTGACTTTC.

The chain carries TRBV6-5 and TRBJ2-1; 10 nucleotides line up with TRBD2. The V gene's germline CDR1 is MNHEY and CDR2 SVGAGI. This CDR3 has 15 amino acids. Trimming at V came to 5 bases and at J to 10 bases, leaving 11 bases not matched to a gene. In DNA, the CDR3 is TGTGCCAGCAGTCCCGGGACTAGCGCGAGTAGGGAGCAGTTCTTC. Protein sequence: CASSPGTSASREQFF.

V usage is TRBV6-1 and J usage is TRBJ2-7; 8 positions match TRBD1. Looked up from germline, CDR1 is MNHNS and CDR2 is SASEGT. The V and J ends lost 6 bases and 5 bases, in that order; junction bases with no gene match: 6. This CDR3 contains 13 residues. CDR3 sequence reads: CASSRQGLDEQYF. The DNA of the CDR3 is TGTGCCAGCAGCCGACAGGGGCTGGACGAGCAGTACTTC.